The 15 T cell receptor beta chains given below trace back to one sample, sequenced in a study of cytomegalovirus exposure and HLA in healthy donors. 60 Vbeta and 13 Jbeta primers were used in PCR. This table comes from immunoSEQ multiplex PCR, and its TCRdb copy is limited to in-frame clones, with some not included. Its table lists around 100,000 clones. Sequenced: PBMCs. Source of these receptors: a man aged 50-59 years in good health and CMV-seronegative.

This sequence joins TRBV19 and TRBJ1-5; no reliable D call. CDR1 and CDR2 from the germline V gene are LNHDA and SQIVND (reference sequence). This CDR3 contains 18 residues. The V end was cut by 1 base, the J end by 3 bases, with 19 bases between. This chain's CDR3 is CASSIGTDGLPNNQPQHF. The CDR3 DNA is TGTGCCAGTAGTATAGGCACGGACGGACTACCTAACAATCAGCCCCAGCATTTT.

DNA for the CDR3: TGTGCCAGCAGTTCACGGGACAGAACTGATTCACCCCTCCACTTT. Its translation is CASSSRDRTDSPLHF. The chain couples TRBV27 to TRBJ1-6; 7 bases are a match to TRBD1. Germline CDR1 and CDR2: MNHEY and SMNVEV (reference sequence). With V trimmed by 4 bases and J by 8 bases, 8 bases remained unmatched. This CDR3 has 15 residues.

This chain connects TRBV19 to TRBJ1-1, with D tentatively TRBD1 (5 bases). CDR3 size: 16 residues. Germline V gives CDR1 LNHDA, CDR2 SQIVND (reference sequence). The V end was cut by 6 bases, the J end by 2 bases, with 19 bases between. CDR3 DNA sequence: TGTGCCAGTAGCCTCGGGGAGGGGATCCCTAACACTGAAGCTTTCTTT. Translating gives CASSLGEGIPNTEAFF.

This rearrangement joins TRBV9 to TRBJ1-1, with D possibly matching TRBD1 (5 bases). Germline values: CDR1 SGDLS, CDR2 YYNGEE. This CDR3 is built from 15 residues. Trimming left V 3 bases short and J 5 bases short, with 17 bases between. The CDR3 DNA is TGTGCCAGCAGCGCAATAGTCGGGGGATGGACTGAAGCTTTCTTT. Translating it yields CASSAIVGGWTEAFF. Full variable domain (missing parts from reference TRBV9 and TRBJ1-1): DSGVTQTPKHLITATGQRVTLRCSPRSGDLSVYWYQQSLDQGLQFLIQYYNGEERAKGNILERFSAQQFPDLHSELNLSSLELGDSALYFCASSAIVGGWTEAFFGQGTRLTVV.

The chain carries TRBV29-1 and TRBJ1-1; possibly TRBD1 for D (6 bases). CDR3 length: 14 residues. Between the trimmed V and J ends, which lost 3 bases and 0 bases, there was a span of 11 bases. Per germline, CDR1 SQVTM and CDR2 ANQGSEA. The CDR3 DNA is TGCAGCGTTGATAACAGGGCAATGAACACTGAAGCTTTCTTT. This codes for CSVDNRAMNTEAFF.

Here the CDR3 reads CASSEQGHETQYF. CDR3 sequence (DNA): TGTGCCAGCAGTGAACAGGGGCACGAGACCCAGTACTTC. This chain joins TRBV6-1 and TRBJ2-5; TRBD1 is a possible D gene (6 bases). V lost 2 bases, J lost 5 bases, and 9 bases lay in between. From germline, CDR1 is MNHNS and CDR2 SASEGT. CDR3 size: 13 residues.

V usage is TRBV7-2 and J usage is TRBJ1-1, with unresolved D. CDR1 is SGHTA, CDR2 FQGNSA, per germline. The CDR3 has 19 residues. Trimming left V 2 bases short and J 1 base short, with 23 bases between. Here the CDR3 reads CASSLMLSELRDGNTEAFF. The CDR3 DNA is TGTGCCAGCAGCTTAATGCTCTCGGAGCTCCGGGATGGGAACACTGAAGCTTTCTTT.

This chain links TRBV29-1 with TRBJ1-1; D is uncertain. V lost 3 bases, J lost 1 base, and 6 bases lay in between. Per the germline V gene, CDR1 is SQVTM and CDR2 is ANQGSEA. CDR3 length: 12 amino acids. The CDR3: CSVEEGNTEAFF. Here the CDR3 DNA reads TGCAGCGTTGAGGAGGGGAACACTGAAGCTTTCTTT.

The V and J genes are TRBV25-1 and TRBJ2-1; D ambiguous. This CDR3 has 13 residues. The ends were cut back, 7 bases at V and 9 bases at J, with 16 bases in the middle. CDR1 is MGHDK and CDR2 is SYGVNS in the germline V gene. CDR3 DNA sequence: TGTGCCAGCAAGGATACGAGGTTAGGTGAGCAGTTCTTC. Translation gives CASKDTRLGEQFF.

The V and J genes are TRBV12-5 and TRBJ1-2; maybe TRBD1 (5 bases). Trimming cost V 4 bases and J 7 bases, with 19 bases left between them. The CDR3 loop spans 15 amino acids. Germline CDR1 reads LGHNT; CDR2 reads FRNRAP. The CDR3 is CASGSRGLQAGGYTF. The DNA of the CDR3 is TGTGCTAGTGGTTCCCGGGGACTCCAAGCGGGTGGCTACACCTTC.

This chain joins TRBV19 and TRBJ2-1; possibly TRBD2 for D (6 bases). The germline V gene has CDR1 LNHDA and CDR2 SQIVND (reference sequence). V dropped 4 bases and J dropped 13 bases, with 11 bases sitting between them. CDR3 length: 11 amino acids. This CDR3 is CASSTTREQFF. For the CDR3, the DNA is TGTGCCAGTAGTACGACTAGGGAACAGTTCTTC.

V usage is TRBV30 and J usage is TRBJ2-7, with 9 bases identical to TRBD1. The CDR3 loop spans 15 amino acids. With V trimmed by 2 bases and J by 4 bases, 9 bases remained unmatched. Germline assignment: CDR1 GTSNPN and CDR2 SVGIG (reference sequence). The CDR3 DNA reads TGTGCCTGGAGTACAGCCCGGACAGGGGTTTACGAGCAGTACTTC. Translating gives CAWSTARTGVYEQYF.

The V gene is TRBV29-1, the J gene TRBJ2-1; D is perhaps TRBD2 (6 bases). Germline CDR1 is SQVTM and CDR2 is ANQGSEA. This CDR3 is built from 14 residues. Trimming took off 7 bases at V and 2 bases at J, with 15 bases between the two ends. CDR3 in amino acids: CSAKGGAAYNEQFF. As DNA, the CDR3 is TGCAGCGCCAAGGGCGGGGCCGCCTACAATGAGCAGTTCTTC.

V and J are TRBV13 and TRBJ2-7; possibly TRBD1 for D (6 bases). The germline gives CDR1 PRHDT, CDR2 FYEKMQ (reference sequence). Trimming shortened V by 5 bases and J by 3 bases, and 17 bases separated the two germline ends. The CDR3 has 15 amino acids. CDR3 sequence (DNA): TGTGCCAGCAGCGCTCAGGGGCAGGGGAACTACGAGCAGTACTTC. Its protein is CASSAQGQGNYEQYF.

The rearrangement uses TRBV14 and TRBJ2-1; D remains unclear. Germline CDR1 reads SGHDN; CDR2 reads FVKESK. V was cut by 4 bases and J by 1 base, with 11 bases left in between. The CDR3 sequence is 15 residues long. This CDR3 is CASSRKLGSYNEQFF. DNA for the CDR3: TGTGCCAGCAGCCGTAAGCTAGGATCCTACAATGAGCAGTTCTTC. The variable domain in full, with the rest retrieved from reference TRBV14 and TRBJ2-1, is EAGVTQFPSHSVIEKGQTVTLRCDPISGHDNLYWYRRVMGKEIKFLLHFVKESKQDESGMPNNRFLAERTGGTYSTLKVQPAELEDSGVYFCASSRKLGSYNEQFFGPGTRLTVL.